Sequencing of this TCR beta chain was carried out in a study of T cell responses to AZD1222 COVID-19 vaccine. Study-level information: Second doses were pooled across both intervals (about 4 or about 12 weeks).

Whole-study results and caveats: White British donors predominated, females outnumbered males, and clonal diversity was possibly underestimated. Without day 14 samples, only post-peak T cell repertoires were studied. Distributed over spike, vaccine-associated CD4 TCRs predominated at 160-218 and 743-854.

Only in-frame clones appear in the TCRdb table, and some are missing; sequencing was by immunoSEQ multiplex PCR. Of around 130,000 clones listed, roughly 92% are singletons. Details on this clone: The antigen is not known.

Trimming removed 5 bases from V and 8 bases from J, with 22 bases in between. This CDR3 region has 15 residues. Germline values: CDR1 SGHRS, CDR2 YFSETQ. The source of this sequence is an adult in good health. Sequences were derived from peripheral blood, sampled on day 0 of AZD1222 vaccination. This sequence joins TRBV5-1 and TRBJ1-2, with a possible D match to TRBD1 (6 bases). CDR3 coding DNA: TGCGCCAGCAGACCTCCGGCGGCGGGGGCAGAGGGCTACACCTTC. This translates into CASRPPAAGAEGYTF.